Sequencing of this T cell receptor (beta chain) was carried out in a study of shared clonotypes between healthy human individuals. About the study: Each donor contributed plates that comprised three CD4 naive, three CD4 memory, two CD8 naive and one CD8 memory. Study-level points and caveats: Sorted-subset samples were not fully sequenced, rarefaction indicated. Across several donors, naive CD4 shared around 5%, naive CD8 about 3.2%, memory CD4 less than 2.5%, memory CD8 under 0.5%. Limitation of the genetic and exposure-history diversity represented came from the few donors.

Profiled with immunoSEQ multiplex PCR; TCRdb holds only in-frame clones, not every one. The data contain about 1 million clones, roughly 80% of them singletons. This CDR3 spans 13 amino acids. The germline CDR1 and CDR2 sequences are GTSNPN and SVGIG (reference sequence). V dropped 0 bases and J dropped 3 bases, with 5 bases sitting between them. In regard to this clone: Its antigen is undetermined.

The clonotype was recovered from a man aged 18 to 30 in good health. Sequencing was done on a sample of memory CD4+ T cells sorted from blood. The subset was: CD45RA-negative fraction. The rearrangement joins TRBV30 to TRBJ1-4; D not certain. The CDR3 here is CAWSVKPNEKLFF. Written as DNA, the CDR3 is TGTGCCTGGAGTGTTAAGCCTAATGAAAAACTGTTTTTT.